This T cell receptor (beta chain) derives from a study of neoadjuvant anti-PD-1 for oral cavity cancer. As for the study in general: Non-progressing patients received a fourth nivolumab dose near day 43, then surgery on days 50-56.

Tumor libraries mostly used 4.5 to 5.5 ug genomic DNA, two replicates each. Some clones are missing from TCRdb's copy, which holds only in-frame ones; the method was immunoSEQ multiplex PCR. Found here are about 24,000 clones, 26% of them singletons; the top ten hold 15% to 20%. General study results and limits: Each response group had just three patients in TCR analyses. Expansion of preexisting intratumoral clones was suggested to aid response.

The time point here: after neoadjuvant nivolumab, at surgical resection. In this sample, this clone turned up a few times. Its antigen is unknown. This clonotype was sampled from a person between 40 and 85 years old with oral cavity squamous cell carcinoma. Source: tumor tissue, taken after nivolumab (anti-PD-1) treatment.

The CDR3 coding sequence is TGTGCCAGCAGCGTAGAAGGAGCGGGGGACACCTACGAGCAGTACTTC. Encoded protein: CASSVEGAGDTYEQYF. The V call is TRBV9, the J call TRBJ2-7; 8 bases map to TRBD2. The CDR3 length is 16 residues. Per germline, CDR1 SGDLS and CDR2 YYNGEE. The V gene end was trimmed by 0 bases and the J gene end by 2 bases; junction bases not matched to a gene: 7.